What follows describes a single T cell receptor beta chain. What it binds is not known. The assay was immunoSEQ multiplex PCR, and TCRdb's table has in-frame clones only and misses some. The table has around 86,000 clones, around 89% seen once. The data originate from a study of T cell responses to AZD1222 COVID-19 vaccine. Study as a whole: Pooled together were second doses at about 4 or about 12 weeks. Overall study findings and caveats: Reportedly, nearly half of unique spike TCRs recognized epitopes outside B.1.351/B.1.1.7 mutations. All repertoire sampling was performed exclusively after the peak T cell response. Among the donors, most were white British and more were female, and clonal diversity was possibly underestimated.

Germline V CDR1 and CDR2: SGHTS, YDEGEE. CDR3 length: 13 residues. V lost 3 bases and J 14 bases, leaving 18 bases between the germline ends. Specimen: peripheral blood, collected on day 0 of AZD1222 vaccination. The clonotype was recovered from an adult in good health. V and J are TRBV5-8 and TRBJ2-1; perhaps TRBD1 as D (6 bases). CDR3 protein: CASSSRGGRWEFF. The CDR3 DNA reads as TGTGCCAGCAGCTCCAGAGGGGGACGCTGGGAGTTCTTC.